This is a list of T cell receptor beta chains from one sample in a study of T cell repertoires in cytomegalovirus infection. These receptors' targets are unknown. TCRdb analysed the reads with MiXCR anew, one entry per CDR3 protein. This table has more than 300,000 distinct CDR3 sequences, about a third appearing once. The sequencing used cultured PBMCs, collected from culture after CMV antigen stimulation. The source is a human donor in good health (CMV status not recorded). Some clones in this sample may be carry-over from other donors' samples. Each CDR3 is given with its conserved first and last residue. D genes are given only for firm matches. The size field is filled for only some rows; it gives once, few, many or a size class.

j_gene: TRBJ2-3
abundance: NA
d_gene: NA
v_gene: TRBV7-6
CDR3nt: TGTGCCAGCAGCTTACTGAAGCGAGATACGCAGTATTTT
CDR3aa: CASSLLKRDTQYF

j_gene: TRBJ1-6
abundance: NA
d_gene: NA
v_gene: TRBV7-2
CDR3nt: TGTGCCAGCAGCTTAGTGAGGAATTCACCCCTCCACTTT
CDR3aa: CASSLVRNSPLHF

j_gene: TRBJ2-7
abundance: NA
d_gene: TRBD1
v_gene: TRBV6-1
CDR3nt: TGTGCCAGCAGTGCGAGGACAGGGATCGAGCAGTACTTC
CDR3aa: CASSARTGIEQYF

j_gene: TRBJ2-7
abundance: many
d_gene: TRBD1
v_gene: TRBV7-8
CDR3nt: TGTGCCAGCAGCTTCCGACAGGGGATACTCTCCTACGAGCAGTACTTC
CDR3aa: CASSFRQGILSYEQYF

j_gene: TRBJ2-7
abundance: few
d_gene: TRBD2
v_gene: TRBV27
CDR3nt: TGTGCCAGCAGCCGCGCCCGACGTAGCGGGATAACCTACGAGCAGTACTTC
CDR3aa: CASSRARRSGITYEQYF

j_gene: TRBJ1-4
abundance: NA
d_gene: TRBD1
v_gene: TRBV6-6
CDR3nt: TGTGCCAGCTCGATTCCGGACAGGGGATTTCTCGGTGAAAAACTGTTTTTT
CDR3aa: CASSIPDRGFLGEKLFF

j_gene: TRBJ2-3
abundance: many
d_gene: NA
v_gene: TRBV7-2
CDR3nt: TGTGCCAGCAGCCTCGGGGGTCCAGATACGCAGTATTTT
CDR3aa: CASSLGGPDTQYF

j_gene: TRBJ2-1
abundance: NA
d_gene: TRBD2
v_gene: TRBV10-3
CDR3nt: TGTGCCACCAAGGGACTAGCGGGAGACAATGAGCAGTTCTTC
CDR3aa: CATKGLAGDNEQFF

j_gene: TRBJ2-1
abundance: few
d_gene: TRBD2
v_gene: TRBV5-4
CDR3nt: TGTGCCAGCAGACGAGCGGGGGAGCGTAGGGGTAATGAGCAGTTCTTC
CDR3aa: CASRRAGERRGNEQFF

j_gene: TRBJ1-1
abundance: many
d_gene: NA
v_gene: TRBV29-1
CDR3nt: TGCAGCGTTCGCGAACCGGACGGAAAAGCTTTCTTT
CDR3aa: CSVREPDGKAFF

j_gene: TRBJ2-3
abundance: NA
d_gene: TRBD2
v_gene: TRBV19
CDR3nt: TGTGCCAGTAGTCTAGGACTAGCGGCACCGCCAGATACGCAGTATTTT
CDR3aa: CASSLGLAAPPDTQYF

j_gene: TRBJ1-3
abundance: NA
d_gene: NA
v_gene: TRBV4-1
CDR3nt: TGCGCCAGCAGCCAAGATTATCGGGTGAAAGGAAACACCATATATTTT
CDR3aa: CASSQDYRVKGNTIYF

j_gene: TRBJ2-1
abundance: NA
d_gene: TRBD2
v_gene: TRBV7-3
CDR3nt: TGTGCCAGCAGCTTGGTGGGACTAGCGGGAGGGCGGGATGAGCAGTTCTTC
CDR3aa: CASSLVGLAGGRDEQFF

j_gene: TRBJ2-1
abundance: NA
d_gene: NA
v_gene: TRBV11-2
CDR3nt: TGTGCCAGCAGCTTAGGTACGGGGCCCCACAATGAGCAGTTCTTC
CDR3aa: CASSLGTGPHNEQFF

j_gene: TRBJ2-1
abundance: NA
d_gene: TRBD2
v_gene: TRBV24-1
CDR3nt: TGTGCCACCAGTGCTCTTCAGCGGGAGATCCTCAATGAGCAGTTCTTC
CDR3aa: CATSALQREILNEQFF

j_gene: TRBJ2-1
abundance: few
d_gene: NA
v_gene: TRBV2
CDR3nt: TGTGCCAGCGACCGGGACTCCCTGGGCAATGAGCAGTTCTTC
CDR3aa: CASDRDSLGNEQFF

j_gene: TRBJ2-7
abundance: NA
d_gene: TRBD2
v_gene: TRBV5-6
CDR3nt: TGTGCCAGCAGCCCATTAGCGGGAAATGAGCAGTACTTC
CDR3aa: CASSPLAGNEQYF

j_gene: TRBJ1-2
abundance: few
d_gene: NA
v_gene: TRBV6-1
CDR3nt: TGTGCCAGCAGTGAAGATTATGGCTACACCTTC
CDR3aa: CASSEDYGYTF

j_gene: TRBJ1-5
abundance: few
d_gene: NA
v_gene: TRBV27
CDR3nt: TGTGCCAGCAGTTTATCCCGTCAGTCAAATCAGCCCCAGCATTTT
CDR3aa: CASSLSRQSNQPQHF

j_gene: TRBJ2-1
abundance: NA
d_gene: NA
v_gene: TRBV29-1
CDR3nt: TGCAGCGTTGTAATCGCGTCGAATGAGCAGTTCTTC
CDR3aa: CSVVIASNEQFF

j_gene: TRBJ2-5
abundance: NA
d_gene: TRBD2
v_gene: TRBV4-3
CDR3nt: TGCGCCAGCAGCCAAGATCGACTAGCGAGACAGACCCAGTACTTC
CDR3aa: CASSQDRLARQTQYF

j_gene: TRBJ2-2
abundance: NA
d_gene: NA
v_gene: TRBV7-2
CDR3nt: TGTGCCAGCAGCTTAGCGGCCACGAACACCGGGGAGCTGTTTTTT
CDR3aa: CASSLAATNTGELFF

j_gene: TRBJ2-7
abundance: many
d_gene: NA
v_gene: TRBV7-2
CDR3nt: TGTGCCAGCAGCGACACCAGCCGGGACCCCAGCTCCTACGAGCAGTACTTC
CDR3aa: CASSDTSRDPSSYEQYF

j_gene: TRBJ2-1
abundance: NA
d_gene: NA
v_gene: TRBV20-1
CDR3nt: TGCAGTGCTAGAGATCTTGGCGGGATTTCCTACAATGAGCAGTTCTTC
CDR3aa: CSARDLGGISYNEQFF

j_gene: TRBJ2-2
abundance: many
d_gene: NA
v_gene: TRBV7-2
CDR3nt: TGTGCCAGCAGCCATGGGTCCGGGGAGCTGTTTTTT
CDR3aa: CASSHGSGELFF

j_gene: TRBJ2-4
abundance: few
d_gene: TRBD2
v_gene: TRBV27
CDR3nt: TGTGCCAGCAGATCTAGCGGGAGAGGCGGCATTCAGTACTTC
CDR3aa: CASRSSGRGGIQYF

j_gene: TRBJ2-2
abundance: many
d_gene: NA
v_gene: TRBV18
CDR3nt: TGTGCCAGCTCACCACCCGTGTGGCAGCCCCGAGATACCGGGGAGCTGTTTTTT
CDR3aa: CASSPPVWQPRDTGELFF

j_gene: TRBJ2-2
abundance: few
d_gene: NA
v_gene: TRBV15
CDR3nt: TGTGCCACCAGCAGAGGAGGGACTACCGGGGAGCTGTTTTTT
CDR3aa: CATSRGGTTGELFF

j_gene: TRBJ1-3
abundance: NA
d_gene: NA
v_gene: TRBV4-1
CDR3nt: TGCGCCAGCAGCCGCTTTGACAGGATCTCTGGAAACACCATATATTTT
CDR3aa: CASSRFDRISGNTIYF

j_gene: TRBJ2-5
abundance: NA
d_gene: TRBD2
v_gene: TRBV19
CDR3nt: TGTGCCAGTAGTATATCCGGGACTAGTGGAGAGACCCAGTACTTC
CDR3aa: CASSISGTSGETQYF

j_gene: TRBJ2-3
abundance: many
d_gene: NA
v_gene: TRBV12-3/TRBV12-4
CDR3nt: TGTGCCAGCAGTTCCGAGGGGGGCAGTACAGATACGCAGTATTTT
CDR3aa: CASSSEGGSTDTQYF

j_gene: TRBJ1-1
abundance: few
d_gene: NA
v_gene: TRBV20-1
CDR3nt: TGCAGTGTTTCGCCCCAGGACACTGAAGCTTTCTTT
CDR3aa: CSVSPQDTEAFF

j_gene: TRBJ2-7
abundance: NA
d_gene: TRBD1
v_gene: TRBV15
CDR3nt: TGTGCCACCAGCAGGTTCCGGGACAGGGGAGGGGAGCAGTACTTC
CDR3aa: CATSRFRDRGGEQYF

j_gene: TRBJ1-5
abundance: NA
d_gene: NA
v_gene: TRBV7-2
CDR3nt: TGTGCCAGCAGCCCCGGGGGGGGGGGAGATCAGCCCCAGCATTTT
CDR3aa: CASSPGGGGDQPQHF

j_gene: TRBJ2-5
abundance: many
d_gene: TRBD2
v_gene: TRBV7-8
CDR3nt: TGTGCCAGCAGCTCTAGCGGGGCGCAGACCCAGTACTTC
CDR3aa: CASSSSGAQTQYF

j_gene: TRBJ2-7
abundance: NA
d_gene: TRBD1
v_gene: TRBV6-2/TRBV6-3
CDR3nt: TGTGCCAGCAGACCCGTTTGGGACAGGGGATCCTACGAGCAGTACTTC
CDR3aa: CASRPVWDRGSYEQYF

j_gene: TRBJ1-5
abundance: NA
d_gene: TRBD1
v_gene: TRBV15
CDR3nt: TGTGCCACCAGCCGCACAGGGGGACTCAATCAGCCCCAGCATTTT
CDR3aa: CATSRTGGLNQPQHF

j_gene: TRBJ1-4
abundance: NA
d_gene: TRBD1
v_gene: TRBV7-4
CDR3nt: TGTGCCAGCAGCTACAAATGGGGACAGGCCTTGGATGAAAAACTGTTTTTT
CDR3aa: CASSYKWGQALDEKLFF

j_gene: TRBJ2-1
abundance: NA
d_gene: NA
v_gene: TRBV10-3
CDR3nt: TGTGCCATCAGTGCCGGGACCAACTACAATGAGCAGTTCTTC
CDR3aa: CAISAGTNYNEQFF

j_gene: TRBJ2-3
abundance: few
d_gene: TRBD2
v_gene: TRBV9
CDR3nt: TGTGCCAGCAGCGTAGATAGCGGGAGTAGAGATACGCAGTATTTT
CDR3aa: CASSVDSGSRDTQYF

j_gene: TRBJ2-1
abundance: few
d_gene: TRBD2
v_gene: TRBV6-2/TRBV6-3
CDR3nt: TGTGCCAGCAGTTTCAGCGGGAGGGCCTTCGTCGACAATGAGCAGTTCTTC
CDR3aa: CASSFSGRAFVDNEQFF

j_gene: TRBJ2-7
abundance: NA
d_gene: TRBD1
v_gene: TRBV4-1
CDR3nt: TGCGCCAGCAGCCCGGAACAGGGGGCGGTTTACGAGCAGTACTTC
CDR3aa: CASSPEQGAVYEQYF

j_gene: TRBJ2-5
abundance: NA
d_gene: TRBD2
v_gene: TRBV4-3
CDR3nt: TGCGCCAGCAGCCAAGATGCGGGAGGGCCGGAGGAGACCCAGTACTTC
CDR3aa: CASSQDAGGPEETQYF

j_gene: TRBJ1-4
abundance: NA
d_gene: TRBD1
v_gene: TRBV19
CDR3nt: TGTGCCACCACGACAGGGTCTTATAGTGAAAAACTGTTTTTT
CDR3aa: CATTTGSYSEKLFF

j_gene: TRBJ2-3
abundance: NA
d_gene: TRBD2
v_gene: TRBV5-4
CDR3nt: TGTGCCAGCAGCTTCAGGACTAGCGGAAGCACAGATACGCAGTATTTT
CDR3aa: CASSFRTSGSTDTQYF

j_gene: TRBJ1-2
abundance: NA
d_gene: TRBD1
v_gene: TRBV5-1
CDR3nt: TGCGCCAGCAGCTTGCAGGGGGCGACGGAATATGGCTACACCTTC
CDR3aa: CASSLQGATEYGYTF

j_gene: TRBJ2-1
abundance: few
d_gene: NA
v_gene: TRBV12-3/TRBV12-4
CDR3nt: TGTGCCAGCAGTTTGGGACTGCCACGGAATGAGCAGTTCTTC
CDR3aa: CASSLGLPRNEQFF

j_gene: TRBJ1-5
abundance: many
d_gene: NA
v_gene: TRBV19
CDR3nt: TGTGCCAGTAGTATGAGGTCAACTCAGCCCCAGCATTTT
CDR3aa: CASSMRSTQPQHF

j_gene: TRBJ1-4
abundance: few
d_gene: NA
v_gene: TRBV7-6
CDR3nt: TGTGCCAGCAGCAAAGGACCTCAAACGGATGAAAAACTGTTTTTT
CDR3aa: CASSKGPQTDEKLFF

j_gene: TRBJ1-2
abundance: few
d_gene: NA
v_gene: TRBV7-9
CDR3nt: TGTGCCAGCAGCTTAGATTGGGACGTTTATAACTATGGCTACACCTTC
CDR3aa: CASSLDWDVYNYGYTF

j_gene: TRBJ2-1
abundance: many
d_gene: TRBD2
v_gene: TRBV7-7
CDR3nt: TGTGCTAGCAGCTCCGGGGCACAAGCGGGAGGTAGTGAGCAGTTCTTC
CDR3aa: CASSSGAQAGGSEQFF

j_gene: TRBJ2-6
abundance: NA
d_gene: NA
v_gene: TRBV19
CDR3nt: TGTGCCAGTAGTTCGGGGTTAGGGGCCAACGTCCTGACTTTC
CDR3aa: CASSSGLGANVLTF

j_gene: TRBJ2-5
abundance: many
d_gene: TRBD1
v_gene: TRBV15
CDR3nt: TGTGCCACCAGCAGTTTTTCAGGGGGCCAAGAGACCCAGTACTTC
CDR3aa: CATSSFSGGQETQYF

j_gene: TRBJ1-2
abundance: few
d_gene: TRBD1
v_gene: TRBV4-2
CDR3nt: TGTGCCAGCAGCCCACCGGGACAGGGGGCGCTTGGCTACACCTTC
CDR3aa: CASSPPGQGALGYTF